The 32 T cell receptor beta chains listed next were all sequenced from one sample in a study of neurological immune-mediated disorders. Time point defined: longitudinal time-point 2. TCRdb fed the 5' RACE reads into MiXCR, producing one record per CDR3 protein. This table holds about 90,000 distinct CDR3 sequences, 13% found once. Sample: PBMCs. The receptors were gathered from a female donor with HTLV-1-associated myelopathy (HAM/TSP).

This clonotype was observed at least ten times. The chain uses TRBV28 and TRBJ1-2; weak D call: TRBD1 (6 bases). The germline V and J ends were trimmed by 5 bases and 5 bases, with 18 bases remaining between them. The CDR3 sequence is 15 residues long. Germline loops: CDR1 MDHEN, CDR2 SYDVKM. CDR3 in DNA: TGTGCCAGCAGTACTCGGAAAAGGGGGTTGTATGGCTACACCTTC. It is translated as CASSTRKRGLYGYTF.

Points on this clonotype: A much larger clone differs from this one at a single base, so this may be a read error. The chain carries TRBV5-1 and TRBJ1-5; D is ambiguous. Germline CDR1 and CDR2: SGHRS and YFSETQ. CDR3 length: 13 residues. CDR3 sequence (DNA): TGCGCCAGCAGCTTTGACCCCAATCAGCCCAAGCATTTT. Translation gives CASSFDPNQPKHF.

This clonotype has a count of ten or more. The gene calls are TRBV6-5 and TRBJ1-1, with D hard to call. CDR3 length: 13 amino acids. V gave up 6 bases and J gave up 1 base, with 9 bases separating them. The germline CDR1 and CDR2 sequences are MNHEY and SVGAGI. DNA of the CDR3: TGTGCCAGCAGGAAGACGGCGAACACTGAAGCTTTCTTT. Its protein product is CASRKTANTEAFF.

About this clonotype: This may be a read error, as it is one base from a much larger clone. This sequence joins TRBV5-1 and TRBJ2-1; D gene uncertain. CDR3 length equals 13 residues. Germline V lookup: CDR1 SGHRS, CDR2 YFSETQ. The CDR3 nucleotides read TGCGCCAGCAGCTCGGAAATTAACAATAAGCAGTTCTTC. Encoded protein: CASSSEINNKQFF.

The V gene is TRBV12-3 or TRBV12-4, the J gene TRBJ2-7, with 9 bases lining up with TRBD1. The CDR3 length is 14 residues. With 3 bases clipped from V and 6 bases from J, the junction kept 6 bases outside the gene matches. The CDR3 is CASSFRQGGFEQYF. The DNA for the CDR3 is TGTGCCAGCAGTTTCCGACAGGGGGGGTTCGAGCAGTACTTC.

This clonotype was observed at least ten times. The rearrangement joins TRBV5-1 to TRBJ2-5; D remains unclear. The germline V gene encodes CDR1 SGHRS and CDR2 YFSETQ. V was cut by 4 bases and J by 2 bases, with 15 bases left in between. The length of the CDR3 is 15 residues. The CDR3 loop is CASSPTLTTQETQYF. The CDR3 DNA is TGCGCCAGCAGCCCCACCCTTACGACGCAAGAGACCCAGTACTTC.

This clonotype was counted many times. The CDR3 DNA reads as TGTGCCAACGCCGACCACAGGGATCATGAGCAGTTCTTC. Translated: CANADHRDHEQFF. The rearrangement uses TRBV2 and TRBJ2-1; TRBD1 is a possible D gene (6 bases). V lost 10 bases to trimming and J lost 8 bases, with 18 bases between them. This CDR3 spans 13 amino acids. Germline V CDR1 and CDR2: SNHLY, FYNNEI.

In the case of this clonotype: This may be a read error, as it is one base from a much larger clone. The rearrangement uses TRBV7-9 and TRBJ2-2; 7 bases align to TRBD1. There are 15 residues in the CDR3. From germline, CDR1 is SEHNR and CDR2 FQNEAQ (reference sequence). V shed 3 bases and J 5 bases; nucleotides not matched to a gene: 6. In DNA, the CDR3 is TGTGCCAGCAGCTTCCGGGACAGTGCTACCGGGGAGCTGTTTTTT. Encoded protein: CASSFRDSATGELFF.

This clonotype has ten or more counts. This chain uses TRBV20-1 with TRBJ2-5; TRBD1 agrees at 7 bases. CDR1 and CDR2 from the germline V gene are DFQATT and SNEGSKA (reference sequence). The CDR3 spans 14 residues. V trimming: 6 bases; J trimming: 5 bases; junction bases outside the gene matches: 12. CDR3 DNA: TGCAGTGCCTTGGACAGGTCCGGGTGGGAGACCCAGTACTTC. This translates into CSALDRSGWETQYF.

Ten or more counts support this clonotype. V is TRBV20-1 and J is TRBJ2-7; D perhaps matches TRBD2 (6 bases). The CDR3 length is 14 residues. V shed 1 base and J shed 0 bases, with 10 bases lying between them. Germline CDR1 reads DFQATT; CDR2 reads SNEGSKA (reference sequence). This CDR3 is CSARVEGSSYEQYF. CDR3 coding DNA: TGCAGTGCTAGAGTGGAGGGGAGCTCCTACGAGCAGTACTTC.

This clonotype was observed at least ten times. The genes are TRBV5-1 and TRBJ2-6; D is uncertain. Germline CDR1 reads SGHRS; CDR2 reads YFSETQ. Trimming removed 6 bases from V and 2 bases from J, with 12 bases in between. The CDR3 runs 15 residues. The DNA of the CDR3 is TGCGCCAGCAAGGTCGGATCGACTGGGGCCAACGTCCTGACTTTC. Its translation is CASKVGSTGANVLTF.

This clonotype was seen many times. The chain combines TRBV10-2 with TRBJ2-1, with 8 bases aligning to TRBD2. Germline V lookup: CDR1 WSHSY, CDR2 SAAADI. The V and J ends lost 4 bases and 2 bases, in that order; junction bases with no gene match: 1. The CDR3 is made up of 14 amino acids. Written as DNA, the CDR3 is TGCGCCAGCAGTGGAGCGGGGGCCTACAATGAGCAGTTCTTC. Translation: CASSGAGAYNEQFF.

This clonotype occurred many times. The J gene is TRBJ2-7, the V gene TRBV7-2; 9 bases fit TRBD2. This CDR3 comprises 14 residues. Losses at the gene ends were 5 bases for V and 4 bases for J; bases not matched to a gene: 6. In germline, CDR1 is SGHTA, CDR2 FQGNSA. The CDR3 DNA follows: TGTGCCAGCAGCCCGGGCGGGGGGGCTTACGAGCAGTACTTC. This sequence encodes CASSPGGGAYEQYF.

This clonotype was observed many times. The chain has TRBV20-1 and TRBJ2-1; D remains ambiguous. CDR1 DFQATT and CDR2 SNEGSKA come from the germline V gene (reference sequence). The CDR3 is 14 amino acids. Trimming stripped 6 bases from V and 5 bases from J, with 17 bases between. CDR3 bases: TGCAGTGCCCACGGTGTGCGGAAAGACAATGAGCAGTTCTTC. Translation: CSAHGVRKDNEQFF.

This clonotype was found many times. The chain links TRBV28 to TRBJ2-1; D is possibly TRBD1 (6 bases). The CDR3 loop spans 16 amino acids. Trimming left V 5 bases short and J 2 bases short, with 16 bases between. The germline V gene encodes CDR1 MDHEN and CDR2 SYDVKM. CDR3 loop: CASSQIRGDTYNEQFF. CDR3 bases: TGTGCCAGCAGTCAAATCAGGGGCGACACCTACAATGAGCAGTTCTTC.

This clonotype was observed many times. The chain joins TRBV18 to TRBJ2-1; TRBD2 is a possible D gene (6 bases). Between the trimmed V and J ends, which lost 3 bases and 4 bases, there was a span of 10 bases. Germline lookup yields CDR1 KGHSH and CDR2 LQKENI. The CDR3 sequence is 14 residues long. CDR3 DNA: TGTGCCAGCTCACCTCCGGGAGTATACAATGAGCAGTTCTTC. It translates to CASSPPGVYNEQFF.

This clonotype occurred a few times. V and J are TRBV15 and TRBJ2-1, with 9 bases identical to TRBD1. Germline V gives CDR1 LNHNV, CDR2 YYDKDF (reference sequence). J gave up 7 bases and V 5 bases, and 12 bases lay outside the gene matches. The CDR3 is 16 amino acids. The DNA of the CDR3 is TGTGCCACCAGCCGCAGACAGGGGGTGGGAGTGAATGAGCAGTTCTTC. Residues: CATSRRQGVGVNEQFF.

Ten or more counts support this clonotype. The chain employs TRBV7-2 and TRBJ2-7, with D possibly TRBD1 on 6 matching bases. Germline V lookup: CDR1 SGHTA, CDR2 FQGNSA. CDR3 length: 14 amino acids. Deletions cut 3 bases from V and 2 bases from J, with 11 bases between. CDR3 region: CASSFLRDTYEQYF. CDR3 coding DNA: TGTGCCAGCAGCTTCCTGAGGGACACCTACGAGCAGTACTTC.

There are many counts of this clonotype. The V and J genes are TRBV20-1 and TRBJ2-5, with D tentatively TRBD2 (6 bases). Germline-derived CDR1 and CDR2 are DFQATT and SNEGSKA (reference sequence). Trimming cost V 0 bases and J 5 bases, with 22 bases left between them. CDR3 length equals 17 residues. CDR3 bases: TGCAGTGCTAGAGAGGGTCTAGCGTCGGGGACGGGTGAGACCCAGTACTTC. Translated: CSAREGLASGTGETQYF.

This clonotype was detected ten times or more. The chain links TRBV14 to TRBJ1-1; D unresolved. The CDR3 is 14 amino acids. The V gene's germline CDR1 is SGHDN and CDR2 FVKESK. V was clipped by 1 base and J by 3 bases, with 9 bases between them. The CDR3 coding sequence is TGTGCCAGCAGCCAAGTATTGGGGTACACTGAAGCTTTCTTT. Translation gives CASSQVLGYTEAFF. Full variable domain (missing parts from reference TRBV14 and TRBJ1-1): EAGVTQFPSHSVIEKGQTVTLRCDPISGHDNLYWYRRVMGKEIKFLLHFVKESKQDESGMPNNRFLAERTGGTYSTLKVQPAELEDSGVYFCASSQVLGYTEAFFGQGTRLTVV.

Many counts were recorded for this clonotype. Here the CDR3 reads CASSFQRGAYNEQFF. The CDR3, as DNA: TGTGCCAGCAGCTTCCAGCGGGGGGCCTACAATGAGCAGTTCTTC. The genes are TRBV7-2 and TRBJ2-1; TRBD2 matches 9 bases. The CDR3 totals 15 residues. V shed 3 bases, J shed 2 bases, and the junction held 2 bases outside the gene matches. Germline values: CDR1 SGHTA, CDR2 FQGNSA. The full variable domain, its missing parts supplied by reference TRBV7-2 and TRBJ2-1, is GAGVSQSPSNKVTEKGKDVELRCDPISGHTALYWYRQSLGQGLEFLIYFQGNSAPDKSGLPSDRFSAERTGGSVSTLTIQRTQQEDSAVYLCASSFQRGAYNEQFFGPGTRLTVL.

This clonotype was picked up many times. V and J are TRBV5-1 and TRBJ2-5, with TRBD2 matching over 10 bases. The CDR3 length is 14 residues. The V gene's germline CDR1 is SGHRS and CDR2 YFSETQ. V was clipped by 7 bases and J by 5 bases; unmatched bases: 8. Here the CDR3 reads CASEASGGVETQYF. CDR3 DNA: TGCGCCAGCGAGGCTAGCGGGGGTGTGGAGACCCAGTACTTC.

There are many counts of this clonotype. The CDR3 nucleotides read TGCGCCAGCAGCCAAGCTGCCGGACAGGGGTACAATCAGCCCCAGCATTTT. Encoded protein: CASSQAAGQGYNQPQHF. The chain recombines TRBV4-1 with TRBJ1-5, with 9 bases identical to TRBD1. The CDR3 covers 17 residues. The germline V gene has CDR1 MGHRA and CDR2 YSYEKL. The junction had 7 bases not matched to a gene; V was cut back by 1 base and J by 3 bases.

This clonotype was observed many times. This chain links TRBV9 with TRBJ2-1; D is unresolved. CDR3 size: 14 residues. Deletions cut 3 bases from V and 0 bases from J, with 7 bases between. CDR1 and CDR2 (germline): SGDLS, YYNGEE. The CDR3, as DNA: TGTGCCAGCAGCGCGGGCTTCTCCTACAATGAGCAGTTCTTC. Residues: CASSAGFSYNEQFF.

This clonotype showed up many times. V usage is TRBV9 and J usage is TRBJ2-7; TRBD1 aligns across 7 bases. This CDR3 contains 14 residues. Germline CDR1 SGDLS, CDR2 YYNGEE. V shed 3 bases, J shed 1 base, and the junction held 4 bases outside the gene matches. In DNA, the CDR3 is TGTGCCAGCAGCGCGACGGGACAGTCCTACGAGCAGTACTTC. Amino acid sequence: CASSATGQSYEQYF.

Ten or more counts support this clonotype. The CDR3 nucleotides are TGTGCCAGCAGCCTTAAGGGCCCAGATACGCAGTATTTT. Translating it yields CASSLKGPDTQYF. This chain connects TRBV7-3 to TRBJ2-3; unclear D gene. Germline assignment: CDR1 SGHTA and CDR2 FQGTGA. The CDR3 consists of 13 residues. V lost 5 bases and J lost 4, with 10 bases in between.

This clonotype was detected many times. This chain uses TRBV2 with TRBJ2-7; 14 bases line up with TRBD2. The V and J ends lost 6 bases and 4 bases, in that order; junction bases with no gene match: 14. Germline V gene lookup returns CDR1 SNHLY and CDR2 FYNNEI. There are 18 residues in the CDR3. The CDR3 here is CASRSLWTSGGSGYEQYF. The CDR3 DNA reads TGTGCCAGCAGGAGCCTATGGACTAGCGGGGGGTCGGGGTACGAGCAGTACTTC. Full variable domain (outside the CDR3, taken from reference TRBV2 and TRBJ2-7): EPEVTQTPSHQVTQMGQEVILRCVPISNHLYFYWYRQILGQKVEFLVSFYNNEISEKSEIFDDQFSVERPDGSNFTLKIRSTKLEDSAMYFCASRSLWTSGGSGYEQYFGPGTRLTVT.

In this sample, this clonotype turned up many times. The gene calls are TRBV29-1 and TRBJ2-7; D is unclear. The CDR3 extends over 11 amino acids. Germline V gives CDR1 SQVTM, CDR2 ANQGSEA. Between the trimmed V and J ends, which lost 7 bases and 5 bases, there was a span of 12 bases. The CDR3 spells CSARTVDEQYF. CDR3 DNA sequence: TGCAGCGCCAGGACGGTGGACGAGCAGTACTTC.

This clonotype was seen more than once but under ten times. The CDR3: CASTLGYNEQFF. The CDR3 bases are TGTGCCAGCACCCTCGGCTACAATGAGCAGTTCTTC. The chain is built from TRBV2 and TRBJ2-1; no definite D call. V lost 7 bases, J lost 3 bases, and 7 bases lay in between. This CDR3 is built from 12 residues. Germline CDR1 is SNHLY and CDR2 is FYNNEI.

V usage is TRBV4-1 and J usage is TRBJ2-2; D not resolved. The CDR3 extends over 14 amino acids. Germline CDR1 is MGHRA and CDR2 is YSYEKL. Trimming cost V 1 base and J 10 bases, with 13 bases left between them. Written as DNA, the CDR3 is TGCGCCAGCAGCCAAGTCGGAGACACCCAGGAGCTGTTTTTT. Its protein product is CASSQVGDTQELFF.

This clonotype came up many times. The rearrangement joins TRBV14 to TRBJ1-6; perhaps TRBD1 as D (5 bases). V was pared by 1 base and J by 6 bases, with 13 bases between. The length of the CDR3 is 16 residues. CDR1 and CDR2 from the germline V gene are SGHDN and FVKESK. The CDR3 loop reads CASSQVGGRGNSPLHF. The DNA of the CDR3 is TGTGCCAGCAGCCAAGTGGGGGGGAGGGGTAATTCACCCCTCCACTTT.

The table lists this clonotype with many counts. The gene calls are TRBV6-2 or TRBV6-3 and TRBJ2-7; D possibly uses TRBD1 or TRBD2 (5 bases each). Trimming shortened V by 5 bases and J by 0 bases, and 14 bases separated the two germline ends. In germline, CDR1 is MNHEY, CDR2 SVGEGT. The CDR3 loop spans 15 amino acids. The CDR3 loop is CASSPRDGASYEQYF. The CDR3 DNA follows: TGTGCCAGCAGTCCCCGGGACGGAGCCTCCTACGAGCAGTACTTC.